These T cell receptor beta chains were read from a single sample in a study of cytomegalovirus exposure and HLA in healthy donors. Clones were sequenced by immunoSEQ multiplex PCR, and TCRdb holds only the in-frame ones, with some missing. The sample carries 76,000 or so clones, roughly 94% recorded once. Specimen: PBMCs. These receptor sequences come from a woman aged 18-29 years in good health and CMV-seropositive. Each CDR3 is given with its conserved first and last residue. D genes are given only for firm matches. Clone sizes are given selectively: once, few, many, or a class where the clone is expanded.

length: 14
J: TRBJ2-7
V: TRBV28
size: NA
D: TRBD2
DNA: TGTGCCAGCAGTAGCGGGAGGGCCAGGTACGAGCAGTACTTC
CDR3: CASSSGRARYEQYF

length: 15
J: TRBJ2-1
V: TRBV5-8
size: NA
D: TRBD2
DNA: TGTGCCAGCAGCTTGGAAGCGGGGGCTCAGGGTGAGCAGTTCTTC
CDR3: CASSLEAGAQGEQFF

length: 16
J: TRBJ1-5
V: TRBV19
size: NA
D: NA
DNA: TGTGCCAGTAGTATAGATCCGCGGGGAAGAAATCAGCCCCAGCATTTT
CDR3: CASSIDPRGRNQPQHF

length: 16
J: TRBJ2-1
V: TRBV18
size: NA
D: TRBD2
DNA: TGTGCCAGCTCACGGAAGACTAGCGGGGGGGCCGATGAGCAGTTCTTC
CDR3: CASSRKTSGGADEQFF

length: 13
J: TRBJ2-7
V: TRBV6-1
size: NA
D: TRBD2
DNA: TGTGCCAGCAGTGGACCCAGCGGGGCCGAGCAGTACTTC
CDR3: CASSGPSGAEQYF

length: 16
J: TRBJ1-2
V: TRBV5-1
size: once
D: NA
DNA: TGCGCCAGCAGCTTGGCCGCCAGGCATGATCAGGCTGGCTACACCTTC
CDR3: CASSLAARHDQAGYTF

length: 14
J: TRBJ2-1
V: TRBV9
size: NA
D: TRBD1
DNA: TGTGCCAGCAGCCCAGCCCCACAGGGGGATGAGCAGTTCTTC
CDR3: CASSPAPQGDEQFF

length: 15
J: TRBJ1-1
V: TRBV11-3
size: NA
D: NA
DNA: TGTGCCAGCAGCTTAGATCGGGGGGTATTCGCTGAAGCTTTCTTT
CDR3: CASSLDRGVFAEAFF

length: 14
J: TRBJ2-7
V: TRBV19
size: NA
D: NA
DNA: TGTGCCAGTGCAGAAACAGGGCCCCTCAACGAGCAGTACTTC
CDR3: CASAETGPLNEQYF

length: 15
J: TRBJ2-7
V: TRBV9
size: NA
D: TRBD1
DNA: TGTGCCAGCAGCGTAGCGGGACAGGGCCTCTACGAGCAGTACTTC
CDR3: CASSVAGQGLYEQYF

length: 14
J: TRBJ2-5
V: TRBV6-4
size: NA
D: NA
DNA: TGTGCCAGCAGTCCAGGTCCCGAGCAGGAGACCCAGTACTTC
CDR3: CASSPGPEQETQYF

length: 17
J: TRBJ2-1
V: TRBV27
size: NA
D: TRBD2
DNA: TGTGCCAGCAGTTTATCGAGGACTAGCGGTCGCTACAATGAGCAGTTCTTC
CDR3: CASSLSRTSGRYNEQFF

length: 15
J: TRBJ1-4
V: TRBV6-1
size: NA
D: NA
DNA: TGTGCCAGCAGTGATCCCCGGAAAGGGGGAGAAAAACTGTTTTTT
CDR3: CASSDPRKGGEKLFF